This T cell receptor (beta chain) came from a study of CD8+ T cells in alopecia areata. Whole-study context: Each day, treated patients took oral tofacitinib twice, at 5 to 10 mg per dose.

The CDR3 runs 14 residues. V gave up 0 bases and J gave up 1 base, with 9 bases separating them. Germline assignment: CDR1 GTSNPN and CDR2 SVGIG (reference sequence). A note on this clone: Its antigen is unidentified.

As the sequencing template, cDNA was produced by extracting RNA and reverse transcribing it. Profiled with immunoSEQ multiplex PCR; TCRdb holds only in-frame clones, not every one. The sample has about 200,000 clones, 50% to 60% seen once; the top ten hold 0.45%. Study-wide results and caveats: Lesional scalp exceeded normal scalp in clonality, especially in alopecia totalis/universalis.

The chain employs TRBV30 and TRBJ1-1; D may be TRBD1 (5 bases). The material was CD4+ T cells sorted from blood, obtained at week 0. The clonotype originates from a human donor with alopecia areata. The CDR3 sequence is CAWSVGTANTEAFF. CDR3 DNA: TGTGCCTGGAGTGTAGGGACGGCGAACACTGAAGCTTTCTTT.